The clone carrying this TCR beta chain has a count of ten or more. The antigen is not known. These data belong to a study of breast tumors, draining lymph nodes, adjacent tissues. Study-level points and caveats: Compared with basal-like, luminal-like tumors shared significantly more repertoire with nontumor tissue. Tumor repertoires ranked between lymph nodes and nontumor tissue in diversity, with V and J gene preferences. The data were judged consistent with most tumor T cells coming from lymph node and expanding in tumor.

The CDR3 spans 15 residues. From germline, CDR1 is LGHDT and CDR2 YNNKEL (reference sequence). The V and J ends lost 1 base and 6 bases respectively, with 13 bases between them. Using its own MiXCR run on the multiplex PCR reads, TCRdb lists one record per CDR3 protein. The sample lists over 60,000 distinct CDR3 sequences; around three fifths were seen once. This TCR was recovered from a female donor with breast cancer. Some clones in this sample may be carry-over from other donors' samples. V gene TRBV3-1 combines with J gene TRBJ1-5, with D perhaps matching TRBD1 (6 bases). The sequencing sample was made of breast tumor tissue. The CDR3, as DNA: TGTGCCAGCAGCCAAGGGACAGCGAGGGGTCAGCCCCAGCATTTT. Translated, it gives CASSQGTARGQPQHF.